The rows below give T cell receptor beta chains drawn from one sample of a study of cytomegalovirus exposure and HLA in healthy donors. Measured with immunoSEQ multiplex PCR; TCRdb has only the in-frame clones, and not every one. The sample includes a few hundred thousand clones, 80% to 90% of them seen just once. The sequenced sample was PBMCs. These receptors were obtained from a man aged 30 to 45 in good health and CMV-seronegative. Both conserved end residues are part of each CDR3. A D gene is named only where the DNA matches it firmly.

NA,TRBV4-3,CASSPMRTAYEKLFF
TRBD1,TRBV7-3,CASGDRGLAGANVLTF
NA,TRBV28,CASSLLLGSQPQHF
NA,TRBV28,CASSFIRQDNEQFF
NA,TRBV2,CASTKGGGSDTQYF
TRBD1,TRBV25-1,CASSEWGQGAGDTQYF
NA,TRBV15,CATSRDRVGTGELFF
TRBD1,TRBV10-3,CAIRADRGGNTIYF
TRBD2,TRBV10-3,CAISESGGRAYEQYF
TRBD2,TRBV11-2,CASSLVMAGELTDTQYF
TRBD2,TRBV7-6,CASSRRSGGVADTQYF
NA,TRBV13,CASQRGLMSSYEQYF
NA,TRBV5-1,CASSGRELDSDNEKLFF
TRBD1,TRBV23-1,CASIPQGARNQPQHF
NA,TRBV7-8,CASSLRTWTATNTEAFF
NA,TRBV6-5,CASEAVEETQYF
NA,TRBV27,CASSPLLALELFF
TRBD2,TRBV19,CASSPRDSGGSYNEQFF
NA,TRBV18,CASSPLGGDTEAFF
NA,TRBV5-1,CASSSASTGNEQYF
NA,TRBV6-5,CASSYSLALNTEAFF